Listed here is a single T cell receptor (beta chain). This record comes from a study of blood T cell repertoires in COVID-19. Here immunoSEQ multiplex PCR was the method, and the copy in TCRdb shows in-frame clones only, minus some. Among about 140,000 clones listed, approximately 85% were seen once. The CDR3 covers 14 residues. The V gene's germline CDR1 is MNHEY and CDR2 SMNVEV (reference sequence). With V trimmed by 2 bases and J by 9 bases, 4 bases remained unmatched. The rearrangement uses TRBV27 and TRBJ1-6; 7 nucleotides align to TRBD1. The sequenced sample consisted of peripheral blood. This clonotype originated in a human donor with acute or convalescent COVID-19. The donor label of this sample is uncertain. The CDR3 nucleotides read TGTGCCAGCAGTTTAGACAGGGTGGCTTCACCCCTCCACTTT. It encodes CASSLDRVASPLHF.